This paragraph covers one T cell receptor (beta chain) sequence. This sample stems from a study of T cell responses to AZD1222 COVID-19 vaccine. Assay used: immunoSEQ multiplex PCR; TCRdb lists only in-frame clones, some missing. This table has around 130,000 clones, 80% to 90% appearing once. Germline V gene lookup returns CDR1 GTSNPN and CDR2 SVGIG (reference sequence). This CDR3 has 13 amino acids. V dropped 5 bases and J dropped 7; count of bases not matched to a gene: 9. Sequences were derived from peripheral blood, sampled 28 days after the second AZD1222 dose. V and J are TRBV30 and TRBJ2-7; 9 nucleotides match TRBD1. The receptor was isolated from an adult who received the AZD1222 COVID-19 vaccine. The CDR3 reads CAWDRDRAEEQYF. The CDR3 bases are TGTGCCTGGGACCGGGACAGGGCGGAAGAGCAGTACTTC.